This TCR beta chain came from a study of technical replicates of blood from a handful of donors. Deletions cut 6 bases from V and 7 bases from J, with 7 bases between. Germline CDR1 reads MNHEY; CDR2 reads SMNVEV (reference sequence). The CDR3 contains 12 residues. This clone was detected once. Clones were read by immunoSEQ multiplex PCR, and TCRdb kept only the in-frame ones, dropping some. Found here are about 88,000 clones, over 90% of them singletons; the top ten hold 0.34%. The TCR comes from a human donor in good health. The gene calls are TRBV27 and TRBJ1-6; D not resolved. Sequencing was done on a sample of T cells isolated from PBMCs. This CDR3 reads CASSFRNSPLHF. The DNA for the CDR3 is TGTGCCAGCAGCTTCCGGAATTCACCCCTCCACTTT.